Below, 30 T cell receptor beta chains from the same sample are listed, as sequenced in a study of cytomegalovirus exposure and HLA in healthy donors. A multiplex PCR was run with 60 Vbeta primers and 13 Jbeta primers. Clones were sequenced by immunoSEQ multiplex PCR, and TCRdb holds only the in-frame ones, with some missing. The data hold about 190,000 clones, with approximately 86% observed a single time. What was sequenced was PBMCs. Every receptor here comes from a young woman in good health and CMV-seronegative.

The V and J genes are TRBV13 and TRBJ1-6; a weak D match, TRBD1 (6 bases). Germline-derived CDR1 and CDR2 are PRHDT and FYEKMQ (reference sequence). Trimming stripped 6 bases from V and 13 bases from J, with 13 bases between. This CDR3 comprises 12 residues. The CDR3 DNA reads TGTGCCAGCAGAATTGGACAGCGGCCCCTCCACTTT. This gives the protein CASRIGQRPLHF.

The chain joins TRBV7-9 to TRBJ2-6, with a possible D match to TRBD1 (6 bases). From germline, CDR1 is SEHNR and CDR2 FQNEAQ (reference sequence). Trimming shortened V by 5 bases and J by 0 bases, and 14 bases separated the two germline ends. CDR3 size: 17 residues. CDR3: CASSENRTDSGANVLTF. The CDR3 DNA follows: TGTGCCAGCAGCGAAAATAGGACAGACTCTGGGGCCAACGTCCTGACTTTC. The variable domain in full, with the rest retrieved from reference TRBV7-9 and TRBJ2-6, is DTGVSQNPRHKITKRGQNVTFRCDPISEHNRLYWYRQTLGQGPEFLTYFQNEAQLEKSRLLSDRFSAERPKGSFSTLEIQRTEQGDSAMYLCASSENRTDSGANVLTFGAGSRLTVL.

This clone showed up just once. The chain recombines TRBV18 with TRBJ2-1; D gene unclear. Trimming shortened V by 0 bases and J by 4 bases, and 7 bases separated the two germline ends. Germline-derived CDR1 and CDR2 are KGHSH and LQKENI. The CDR3 has 14 amino acids. CDR3 region: CASSPPPEYNEQFF. In DNA, the CDR3 is TGTGCCAGCTCACCACCGCCGGAGTACAATGAGCAGTTCTTC.

This sequence joins TRBV30 and TRBJ1-1; tentative D call: TRBD1 (5 bases). V lost 4 bases to trimming and J lost 5 bases, with 17 bases between them. Per germline, CDR1 GTSNPN and CDR2 SVGIG (reference sequence). This CDR3 region has 14 residues. This chain's CDR3 is CAWITSLRGTEAFF. The CDR3 coding sequence is TGTGCCTGGATCACTAGCTTGCGGGGGACTGAAGCTTTCTTT.

This clone appeared a few times. The V gene is TRBV29-1, the J gene TRBJ1-1, with TRBD1 matching 8 bases. Unmatched junction bases numbered 8, after V lost 1 base and J lost 4 bases. This CDR3 contains 15 residues. Germline CDR1 and CDR2: SQVTM and ANQGSEA. In DNA, the CDR3 is TGCAGCGTTGAAGGGATACAGGGGGTGAGCACTGAAGCTTTCTTT. Residues: CSVEGIQGVSTEAFF.

The chain has TRBV4-1 and TRBJ2-7; TRBD1 agrees at 9 bases. Trimming at V came to 3 bases and at J to 3 bases, leaving 12 bases not matched to a gene. The CDR3 has 17 amino acids. CDR1 and CDR2 from the germline V gene are MGHRA and YSYEKL. The CDR3 DNA reads as TGCGCCAGCAGCCAGGACACAGGGGGCCCTCGCCTCTACGAGCAGTACTTC. Its translation: CASSQDTGGPRLYEQYF.

This clone appeared once. The chain couples TRBV7-5 to TRBJ2-7; the table names TRBD1, a call not compared with the DNA. TRBV7-5 is described as a pseudogene. The CDR3 sequence is 16 residues long. The CDR3 DNA sequence: TGTGCCAGAAGCCCGGCGGTGGGGGCCATATCTAGGGAGCAGTACTTC. It encodes CARSPAVGAISREQYF.

V and J are TRBV7-2 and TRBJ2-5, with D unresolved. Per the germline V gene, CDR1 is SGHTA and CDR2 is FQGNSA. The length of the CDR3 is 11 residues. The V gene lost 2 bases and the J gene lost 6 bases, with 4 bases spanning the gap. This CDR3 reads CASSLLQTQYF. The CDR3 coding sequence is TGTGCCAGCAGCTTACTTCAGACCCAGTACTTC.

J is TRBJ2-3 and V is TRBV5-1; 7 nucleotides match TRBD1. There are 14 residues in the CDR3. The germline V gene encodes CDR1 SGHRS and CDR2 YFSETQ. Unmatched junction bases numbered 4, after V lost 4 bases and J lost 2 bases. CDR3 coding DNA: TGCGCCAGCAGCAGACAGGGAAACACAGATACGCAGTATTTT. This translates into CASSRQGNTDTQYF.

This chain joins TRBV6-1 and TRBJ2-5, with D maybe TRBD2 (5 bases). V was trimmed by 0 bases and J by 7 bases, leaving 6 bases between them. This CDR3 has 12 residues. The germline V gene encodes CDR1 MNHNS and CDR2 SASEGT. CDR3 sequence: CASSEARVTQYF. Here the CDR3 DNA reads TGTGCCAGCAGTGAAGCGCGGGTGACCCAGTACTTC.

This rearrangement joins TRBV11-3 to TRBJ2-1; 11 positions agree with TRBD2. After removal of 0 bases from V and 3 bases from J, the junction contained 4 bases not matched to a gene. The CDR3 has 17 residues. Germline lookup yields CDR1 SGHNT and CDR2 YENEEA. This CDR3 is CASSLEELAGGYNEQFF. CDR3 bases: TGTGCCAGCAGCTTAGAAGAGCTAGCGGGAGGCTACAATGAGCAGTTCTTC.

The chain joins TRBV5-4 to TRBJ2-3; possibly TRBD1 for D (5 bases). CDR3 length: 16 amino acids. Germline V gives CDR1 SGHNT, CDR2 YYREEE (reference sequence). Trimming left V 4 bases short and J 0 bases short, with 15 bases between. The CDR3 loop is CASSKGHATSTDTQYF. For the CDR3, the DNA is TGTGCCAGCAGCAAAGGACACGCAACCAGCACAGATACGCAGTATTTT.

This clone was detected only a few times. J is TRBJ2-5 and V is TRBV19; maybe TRBD1 (5 bases). V was cut by 3 bases and J by 7 bases, with 12 bases left in between. Germline V gene sequence: CDR1 LNHDA, CDR2 SQIVND (reference sequence). The CDR3 totals 13 residues. Here the CDR3 reads CASSIGASGTQYF. As DNA, the CDR3 is TGTGCCAGTAGTATTGGGGCCTCAGGGACCCAGTACTTC.

V is TRBV5-1 and J is TRBJ2-1; TRBD2 matches 11 bases. This CDR3 is built from 14 residues. The trim removed 1 base at V and 7 bases at J, leaving 1 base unmatched. Per germline, CDR1 SGHRS and CDR2 YFSETQ. In DNA form, the CDR3 reads TGCGCCAGCAGCTTGACTAGCGGGAGTAATGAGCAGTTCTTC. Translation gives CASSLTSGSNEQFF.

The chain carries TRBV5-6 and TRBJ2-4; D might be TRBD1 (5 bases). The CDR3 contains 14 residues. Trimming shortened V by 5 bases and J by 1 base, and 10 bases separated the two germline ends. The germline gives CDR1 SGHDT, CDR2 YYEEEE. The CDR3 DNA reads TGTGCCAGCAGTAGGGGTTTTGCCAAAAACATTCAGTACTTC. Protein product: CASSRGFAKNIQYF.

V and J are TRBV30 and TRBJ1-4, with unresolved D. Germline V gives CDR1 GTSNPN, CDR2 SVGIG (reference sequence). The V and J ends lost 0 bases and 8 bases respectively, with 7 bases between them. CDR3 length: 12 amino acids. CDR3: CAWSVPGEKLFF. CDR3 DNA sequence: TGTGCCTGGAGTGTACCGGGGGAAAAACTGTTTTTT.

Of note for this clone: The sample holds other DNA sequences that translate to the same CDR3. The V call is TRBV27, the J call TRBJ2-1, with 7 bases fitting TRBD1. Germline CDR1 reads MNHEY; CDR2 reads SMNVEV (reference sequence). V gave up 5 bases and J gave up 0 bases; unmatched junction bases: 7. The CDR3 has 16 residues. CDR3 residues: CASSLLQGLSYNEQFF. DNA of the CDR3: TGTGCCAGCAGTCTATTACAGGGGCTCTCCTACAATGAGCAGTTCTTC.

This clone was detected once. The rearrangement uses TRBV29-1 and TRBJ2-1, with 13 bases identical to TRBD2. The CDR3 covers 20 residues. V was clipped by 2 bases and J by 0 bases; unmatched bases: 13. The germline V gene has CDR1 SQVTM and CDR2 ANQGSEA. The CDR3 DNA follows: TGCAGCGTTGAATGCCATCCGGGACTAGCGGGGTGCCGCTCCTACAATGAGCAGTTCTTC. Its protein is CSVECHPGLAGCRSYNEQFF.

Only one count was recorded for this clone. The chain joins TRBV4-2 to TRBJ2-1, with a weak D call TRBD2 (6 bases). V dropped 4 bases and J dropped 4 bases, with 14 bases sitting between them. The CDR3 length is 15 residues. Germline V gene sequence: CDR1 LGHNA, CDR2 YNFKEQ. CDR3: CASSPSSADYNEQFF. DNA of the CDR3: TGTGCCAGCAGCCCCTCTAGCGCCGATTACAATGAGCAGTTCTTC.

The rearrangement links TRBV5-1 to TRBJ2-7, with 9 bases matching TRBD2. Looked up from germline, CDR1 is SGHRS and CDR2 is YFSETQ. The junction had 5 bases not matched to a gene; V was cut back by 5 bases and J by 11 bases. The CDR3 runs to 11 residues. In nucleotides, the CDR3 is TGCGCCAGCAGAGCGGGAGGCCGGGAGTACTTC. Encoded protein: CASRAGGREYF.

J is TRBJ1-5 and V is TRBV28; D remains ambiguous. In germline, CDR1 is MDHEN, CDR2 SYDVKM. V lost 3 bases, J lost 8 bases, and 11 bases lay in between. CDR3 length: 13 amino acids. The CDR3 spells CASSFGEIKPQHF. For the CDR3, the DNA is TGTGCCAGCAGTTTCGGAGAGATTAAGCCCCAGCATTTT.

The rearrangement joins TRBV28 to TRBJ1-4; no firm D call. Germline CDR1 MDHEN, CDR2 SYDVKM. Trimming pared 10 bases from V and 4 bases from J, leaving 16 bases between. The CDR3 length is 14 residues. DNA for the CDR3: TGTGCCACCTACGCCCTGGCGGGTAATGAAAAACTGTTTTTT. It encodes CATYALAGNEKLFF. The entire variable domain, with the rest obtained from reference TRBV28 and TRBJ1-4, is as follows: DVKVTQSSRYLVKRTGEKVFLECVQDMDHENMFWYRQDPGLGLRLIYFSYDVKMKEKGDIPEGYSVSREKKERFSLILESASTNQTSMYLCATYALAGNEKLFFGSGTQLSVL.

The chain joins TRBV27 to TRBJ2-5, with a tentative D call TRBD2 (5 bases). The J call could be wrong; TRBJ2-7 is a better fit for the DNA end. The CDR3 is 11 residues long. Germline CDR1 MNHEY, CDR2 SMNVEV (reference sequence). The CDR3 DNA reads TGTGCCAGCAAGAGGGCCGGCGAGCAGTACTTC. This codes for CASKRAGEQYF.

V and J are TRBV2 and TRBJ1-5; no firm D call. This CDR3 has 14 amino acids. The germline gives CDR1 SNHLY, CDR2 FYNNEI. V was pared by 3 bases and J by 7 bases, with 13 bases between. CDR3 sequence (DNA): TGTGCCAGCAGTGATTCGGTACGAGGGCAGCCCCAGCATTTT. Protein: CASSDSVRGQPQHF. Full variable domain (outside the CDR3, taken from reference TRBV2 and TRBJ1-5): EPEVTQTPSHQVTQMGQEVILRCVPISNHLYFYWYRQILGQKVEFLVSFYNNEISEKSEIFDDQFSVERPDGSNFTLKIRSTKLEDSAMYFCASSDSVRGQPQHFGDGTRLSIL.

The V and J genes are TRBV6-5 and TRBJ1-2; TRBD1 might be the D (6 bases). CDR1 and CDR2 from the germline V gene are MNHEY and SVGAGI. CDR3 size: 15 residues. The V end lost 5 bases, the J end lost 8 bases, and 21 bases lay between the germline ends. CDR3 DNA sequence: TGTGCCAGCAGTCAAAGTGGCGGGGGCGGTGAAGGCTACACCTTC. Translation: CASSQSGGGGEGYTF.

CDR3 residues: CASSPVGGREQFF. The CDR3, as DNA: TGTGCCAGCAGCCCCGTGGGAGGGAGGGAGCAGTTCTTC. V usage is TRBV5-4 and J usage is TRBJ2-1; TRBD2 matches 7 bases. The CDR3 loop spans 13 amino acids. In germline, CDR1 is SGHNT, CDR2 YYREEE (reference sequence). The V segment lost 4 bases and the J segment 10 bases; nucleotides outside the gene matches: 8.

The V gene is TRBV7-2, the J gene TRBJ1-5; D is perhaps TRBD1 (5 bases). The CDR3 runs 14 residues. The V gene lost 5 bases and the J gene lost 3 bases, with 11 bases spanning the gap. Per the germline V gene, CDR1 is SGHTA and CDR2 is FQGNSA. Here the CDR3 DNA reads TGTGCCAGCAGCCGATGGGGGGTCAATCAGCCCCAGCATTTT. Protein: CASSRWGVNQPQHF.

The chain recombines TRBV7-6 with TRBJ2-1; 9 nucleotides line up with TRBD1. The J segment lost 8 bases and the V segment lost 5 bases, leaving 7 bases of the junction unmatched. From germline, CDR1 is SGHVS and CDR2 FNYEAQ. CDR3 size: 14 residues. The CDR3 spells CASSPPGQGYEQFF. The DNA for the CDR3 is TGTGCCAGCAGCCCACCGGGACAGGGCTATGAGCAGTTCTTC.

The CDR3 bases are TGCGCCAGCAGCGAGACTAGCGGGTGGGAGCAGTTCTTC. Its protein product is CASSETSGWEQFF. The V and J genes are TRBV5-1 and TRBJ2-1, with TRBD2 matching over 10 bases. The junction had 5 bases not matched to a gene; V was cut back by 4 bases and J by 10 bases. The CDR3 covers 13 residues. From germline, CDR1 is SGHRS and CDR2 YFSETQ.

The chain combines TRBV6-1 with TRBJ1-2; D uncertain. The CDR3 runs 12 residues. From germline, CDR1 is MNHNS and CDR2 SASEGT. V lost 6 bases to trimming and J lost 2 bases, with 7 bases between them. In DNA, the CDR3 is TGTGCCAGCAGGCCAGCGAACTATGGCTACACCTTC. Residues: CASRPANYGYTF.